What follows describes a single T cell receptor beta chain. Its cognate antigen is unknown. This sample was taken from a study of Graves' ophthalmopathy and Graves' hyperthyroidism. Study-wide background: Hyperthyroidism was classified as stable if no ophthalmopathy occurred within 18 months of follow-up. Study-wide points: A classifier, a 13-signature model, separated ophthalmopathy from stable hyperthyroidism with roughly 86% sensitivity and about 81% specificity. Blood also held most thyroid clonotypes expanded above 0.001 frequency.

The evidence that diagnosis relied on was clinical symptoms, serum thyroxine, TRAb, thyroid ultrasound and orbital computed tomography. Using RNA transcripts, the TCR beta CDR3 regions were amplified. First-round RT-PCR with HTBI primers preceded a second-round multiplex PCR. TCRdb processed the multiplex PCR reads anew with MiXCR; each CDR3 protein has one entry. The top ten clones hold around 10% of a sample with over a million distinct CDR3 sequences, 36% of them seen once. This receptor was obtained from an adult man with Graves' hyperthyroidism. The specimen was peripheral blood or thyroid tissue (not recorded which).

The CDR3, as DNA: TGTGCCAGCAGCTTGGGCTCCATTAATGAAAAACTGTTTTTT. Its translation: CASSLGSINEKLFF. The rearrangement uses TRBV5-6 and TRBJ1-4; D call uncertain. Deletions cut 0 bases from V and 4 bases from J, with 7 bases between. The CDR3 runs 14 residues. Germline values: CDR1 SGHDT, CDR2 YYEEEE.